These 26 T cell receptor beta chains were all obtained from the same sample, sequenced in a study of regulatory T cells in long-lasting Graves disease. Time point indicated: newly diagnosed GD, antithyroid drugs for less than 3 months. From PBMCs, RNA was extracted and then used to make the TCR library. HTBI primers from iRepertoire and Arm-PCR of CDR3 regions yielded the TCR beta libraries. TCRdb recomputed calls from the multiplex PCR reads with MiXCR, one row per CDR3 protein. This repertoire shows 600,000 to 650,000 distinct CDR3 sequences, 15% to 20% found once; its top ten account for approximately 18%. In addition, the sample was reused for a study of T cells in Graves' hyperthyroidism and ophthalmopathy.

Sample: peripheral blood mononuclear cells (PBMCs), taken at new diagnosis, from a patient treated with antithyroid drugs. Source of these receptors: a woman aged 30 to 39 with Graves disease.

At least ten counts were recorded for this clonotype. V gene TRBV29-1 combines with J gene TRBJ1-5, with D possibly being TRBD1 (6 bases). V gave up 4 bases and J gave up 4 bases, with 11 bases separating them. CDR1 is SQVTM and CDR2 is ANQGSEA in the germline V gene. This CDR3 contains 13 residues. The CDR3, as DNA: TGCAGCGTTGGGGAAGGGGGGAATCAGCCCCAGCATTTT. It codes for CSVGEGGNQPQHF.

V gene TRBV6-1 combines with J gene TRBJ2-7; possible D gene TRBD1, 5 bases. The germline V and J ends were trimmed by 10 bases and 3 bases, with 25 bases remaining between them. This CDR3 region has 16 residues. Germline V gives CDR1 MNHNS, CDR2 SASEGT. CDR3 coding DNA: TGTGCCACCCGAACCCCCAAGGGGCAACGATTCTACGAGCAGTACTTC. Translated: CATRTPKGQRFYEQYF.

This clonotype was counted only a few times. The chain combines TRBV29-1 with TRBJ2-3; D may be TRBD1 (5 bases). V was clipped by 7 bases and J by 2 bases, with 31 bases between them. Germline CDR1 SQVTM, CDR2 ANQGSEA. This CDR3 has 19 residues. The DNA of the CDR3 is TGCAGCGCCACAGCCCCAGGGTTCTTTGCCTCCCTCGTCACAGATACGCAGTATTTT. Residues: CSATAPGFFASLVTDTQYF.

This clonotype turned up a few times. The genes are TRBV20-1 and TRBJ1-2; D possibly corresponds to TRBD1 (6 bases). V lost 6 bases and J lost 2, with 13 bases in between. This CDR3 spans 13 amino acids. Germline V gives CDR1 DFQATT, CDR2 SNEGSKA (reference sequence). In DNA form, the CDR3 reads TGCAGTGCGCCGGGACATGACAACTATGGCTACACCTTC. This gives the protein CSAPGHDNYGYTF.

This clonotype turned up a few times. J is TRBJ1-4 and V is TRBV6-1; D is unclear. CDR1 is MNHNS, CDR2 SASEGT, per germline. This CDR3 spans 13 amino acids. Trimming cost V 5 bases and J 8 bases, with 12 bases left between them. The CDR3, as DNA: TGTGCCAGCAGTCCCGTGAGTTGGGAAAAACTGTTTTTT. Its translation: CASSPVSWEKLFF.

This clonotype was detected a few times. The CDR3 DNA follows: TGTGCCACCAGCAGAGATCTGATGGAGACCAGACAAGAGACCCAGTACTTC. It encodes CATSRDLMETRQETQYF. The gene calls are TRBV15 and TRBJ2-5; D is unresolved. V lost 0 bases, J lost 2 bases, and 16 bases lay in between. There are 17 residues in the CDR3. Germline CDR1 is LNHNV and CDR2 is YYDKDF (reference sequence).

This clonotype has only a few counts. V is TRBV7-9 and J is TRBJ2-3, with 11 bases aligning to TRBD2. J gave up 2 bases and V 8 bases, and 9 bases lay outside the gene matches. Germline V CDR1 and CDR2: SEHNR, FQNEAQ (reference sequence). This CDR3 spans 16 amino acids. The CDR3: CASSPGTSGYTDTQYF. The CDR3 DNA reads as TGTGCCAGCTCACCCGGGACTAGCGGTTACACAGATACGCAGTATTTT.

The rearrangement links TRBV5-4 to TRBJ1-2, with D possibly matching TRBD1 (6 bases). This CDR3 spans 14 amino acids. Between the trimmed V and J ends, which lost 2 bases and 4 bases, there was a span of 12 bases. The germline CDR1 and CDR2 sequences are SGHNT and YYREEE (reference sequence). For the CDR3, the DNA is TGTGCCAGCAGCTTAACAGGGAGTGGCTATGGCTACACCTTC. It translates to CASSLTGSGYGYTF.

This clonotype appeared many times. V and J are TRBV12-3 or TRBV12-4 and TRBJ2-7, with D tentatively TRBD1 (6 bases). CDR3 length: 14 residues. V gave up 6 bases and J gave up 2 bases, with 14 bases separating them. The CDR3 region is CASRPGTTTYEQYF. Here the CDR3 DNA reads TGTGCCAGCAGGCCCGGGACAACCACCTACGAGCAGTACTTC.

This clonotype was seen repeatedly, ten times or more. The gene calls are TRBV5-6 and TRBJ2-7, with D possibly called TRBD1 or TRBD2 (6 bases each). V was trimmed by 6 bases and J by 4 bases, leaving 23 bases between them. The CDR3 is 16 amino acids. Germline V CDR1 and CDR2: SGHDT, YYEEEE. CDR3 DNA: TGTGCCAGCACCTCCCCTAAAACGAGGGGGGCATACGAGCAGTACTTC. It codes for CASTSPKTRGAYEQYF.

At least ten counts were recorded for this clonotype. The chain links TRBV2 to TRBJ2-4; 9 nucleotides match TRBD2. The CDR3 is 16 residues long. V dropped 6 bases and J dropped 5; count of bases not matched to a gene: 11. Germline lookup yields CDR1 SNHLY and CDR2 FYNNEI. CDR3 nucleotides: TGTGCCAGCAGACGACTAGCGGAGGGGCGCGAAAACATTCAGTACTTC. This codes for CASRRLAEGRENIQYF.

V usage is TRBV18 and J usage is TRBJ1-5; perhaps TRBD1 as D (5 bases). The CDR3 consists of 15 residues. Looked up from germline, CDR1 is KGHSH and CDR2 is LQKENI. Trimming left V 3 bases short and J 9 bases short, with 18 bases between. The CDR3 region has the DNA TGTGCCAGCTCACCGCTCGACAGCAAATTGTCGCCCCAGCATTTT. Residues: CASSPLDSKLSPQHF.

This clonotype has more than one count but fewer than ten. The J gene is TRBJ2-2, the V gene TRBV27, with D possibly TRBD1 on 5 matching bases. The length of the CDR3 is 15 residues. Trimming cost V 3 bases and J 1 base, with 9 bases left between them. Germline V gene sequence: CDR1 MNHEY, CDR2 SMNVEV (reference sequence). As DNA, the CDR3 is TGTGCCAGCAGTTTGAAGGGGTTGAACACCGGGGAGCTGTTTTTT. Protein sequence: CASSLKGLNTGELFF.

This clonotype was seen many times. The chain carries TRBV7-2 and TRBJ2-6; 10 nucleotides match TRBD1. Germline V CDR1 and CDR2: SGHTA, FQGNSA. The CDR3 totals 18 residues. The junction had 4 bases not matched to a gene; V was cut back by 2 bases and J by 0 bases. CDR3 coding DNA: TGTGCCAGCAGCTTATTGGGACAGGGGATCTCTGGGGCCAACGTCCTGACTTTC. Its translation: CASSLLGQGISGANVLTF.

The table lists this clonotype with many counts. This rearrangement joins TRBV12-3 or TRBV12-4 to TRBJ1-1; 7 nucleotides agree with TRBD1. The CDR3 is made up of 13 amino acids. With 5 bases clipped from V and 9 bases from J, the junction kept 9 bases outside the gene matches. The CDR3 protein is CASSGPGQMKAFF. The CDR3, as DNA: TGTGCCAGCAGTGGGCCGGGACAGATGAAAGCTTTCTTT.

The table lists this clonotype with a few counts. The chain combines TRBV18 with TRBJ1-1; TRBD1 matches at 7 bases. CDR1 is KGHSH, CDR2 LQKENI, per germline. The CDR3 is 16 amino acids. Losses at the gene ends were 2 bases for V and 3 bases for J; bases not matched to a gene: 9. The CDR3 loop is CASSPTPLRGDTEAFF. The CDR3 DNA reads as TGTGCCAGCTCACCAACCCCCCTCAGGGGGGACACTGAAGCTTTCTTT.

This clonotype has ten or more counts. This CDR3 is CASSFNNLWDGERRNGYTF. CDR3 coding DNA: TGTGCCAGCAGCTTTAATAATCTCTGGGACGGGGAAAGGAGAAATGGCTACACCTTC. This sequence joins TRBV7-3 and TRBJ1-2; D possibly corresponds to TRBD1 (5 bases). Germline V CDR1 and CDR2: SGHTA, FQGTGA. V was trimmed by 3 bases and J by 6 bases, leaving 29 bases between them. The CDR3 is 19 residues long.

This chain uses TRBV6-2 or TRBV6-3 with TRBJ2-3; D possibly corresponds to TRBD2 (5 bases). V dropped 8 bases and J dropped 2 bases, with 14 bases sitting between them. Looked up from germline, CDR1 is MNHEY and CDR2 is SVGEGT. The CDR3 is 14 amino acids. The CDR3 DNA reads as TGTGCCAGCTCCCCGGCCCTAGCCACAGATACGCAGTATTTT. Translating gives CASSPALATDTQYF.

The J gene is TRBJ1-2, the V gene TRBV20-1; D remains ambiguous. The V and J ends lost 0 bases and 6 bases respectively, with 14 bases between them. Germline V gene lookup returns CDR1 DFQATT and CDR2 SNEGSKA (reference sequence). The CDR3 is 14 amino acids. CDR3 sequence: CSARDLRNPNGYTF. CDR3 nucleotides: TGCAGTGCTAGAGATCTGAGGAATCCTAATGGCTACACCTTC.

This clonotype was seen a few times. As DNA, the CDR3 is TGTGCCAGCAGTTACGGGGGGGACGGCCTCCAAGAGACCCAGTACTTC. Its translation is CASSYGGDGLQETQYF. J is TRBJ2-5 and V is TRBV6-2 or TRBV6-3; TRBD2 aligns across 7 bases. V shed 2 bases and J 1 base; nucleotides not matched to a gene: 7. The CDR3 has 16 amino acids. Per the germline V gene, CDR1 is MNHEY and CDR2 is SVGEGT.

The chain links TRBV30 to TRBJ1-3; D unresolved. The germline gives CDR1 GTSNPN, CDR2 SVGIG (reference sequence). Trimming shortened V by 2 bases and J by 3 bases, and 11 bases separated the two germline ends. The CDR3 contains 14 residues. The CDR3 here is CAWSQGLGGNTIYF. CDR3 sequence (DNA): TGTGCCTGGAGTCAAGGACTAGGTGGAAACACCATATATTTT.

This clonotype was detected only a few times. The chain recombines TRBV7-9 with TRBJ2-5, with 8 bases that match TRBD2. Germline-derived CDR1 and CDR2 are SEHNR and FQNEAQ (reference sequence). This CDR3 has 17 amino acids. Unmatched junction bases numbered 10, after V lost 3 bases and J lost 1 base. Here the CDR3 reads CASSFSGLGLAQETQYF. Here the CDR3 DNA reads TGTGCCAGCAGCTTTAGTGGGCTTGGACTAGCCCAAGAGACCCAGTACTTC.

The chain couples TRBV19 to TRBJ2-7, with TRBD2 matching over 10 bases. V dropped 5 bases and J dropped 5; count of bases not matched to a gene: 9. Germline V gene data show CDR1 as LNHDA and CDR2 as SQIVND (reference sequence). The CDR3 runs to 15 residues. CDR3 loop: CASSHGTSGNHEQYF. The CDR3 nucleotides read TGTGCCAGTAGTCACGGAACTAGCGGGAACCACGAGCAGTACTTC.

This clonotype was counted only a few times. V and J are TRBV27 and TRBJ1-2, with unresolved D. The germline V and J ends were trimmed by 4 bases and 4 bases, with 10 bases remaining between them. Germline CDR1 and CDR2: MNHEY and SMNVEV (reference sequence). This CDR3 has 13 amino acids. The CDR3 bases are TGTGCCAGCAGTTCGACAAGTCTCTATGGCTACACCTTC. Protein: CASSSTSLYGYTF.

This clonotype came up a few times. The J gene is TRBJ2-2, the V gene TRBV9, with a tentative D call TRBD2 (6 bases). V lost 0 bases, J lost 2 bases, and 14 bases lay in between. Germline CDR1 is SGDLS and CDR2 is YYNGEE. This CDR3 is built from 17 residues. The CDR3 nucleotides read TGTGCCAGCAGCGTAGCCAGGAGGGCCCCAAACACCGGGGAGCTGTTTTTT. This translates into CASSVARRAPNTGELFF.

The chain carries TRBV15 and TRBJ2-7, with D perhaps assigned TRBD1 or TRBD2 (6 bases each). CDR1 and CDR2 from the germline V gene are LNHNV and YYDKDF (reference sequence). The V end lost 3 bases, the J end lost 4 bases, and 25 bases lay between the germline ends. The CDR3 has 18 amino acids. The DNA for the CDR3 is TGTGCCACCAGCAGCCCTCCAGATGGGCAGGGGAGGCATTACGAGCAGTACTTC. Translation gives CATSSPPDGQGRHYEQYF.